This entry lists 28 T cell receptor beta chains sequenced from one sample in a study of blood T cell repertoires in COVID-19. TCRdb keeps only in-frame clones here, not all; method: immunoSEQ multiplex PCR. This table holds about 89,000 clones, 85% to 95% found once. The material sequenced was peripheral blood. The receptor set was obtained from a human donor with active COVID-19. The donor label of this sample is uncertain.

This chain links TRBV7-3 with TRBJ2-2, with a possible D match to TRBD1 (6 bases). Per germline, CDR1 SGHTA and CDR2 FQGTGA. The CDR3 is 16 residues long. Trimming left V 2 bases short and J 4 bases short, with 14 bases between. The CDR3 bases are TGTGCCAGCAGCTTATATGCAGGGGTTATCACCGGGGAGCTGTTTTTT. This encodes CASSLYAGVITGELFF.

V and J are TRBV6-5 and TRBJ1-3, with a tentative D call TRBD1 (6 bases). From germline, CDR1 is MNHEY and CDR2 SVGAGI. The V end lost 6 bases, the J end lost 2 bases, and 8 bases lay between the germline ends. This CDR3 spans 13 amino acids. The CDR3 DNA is TGTGCCAGCAGACGACAGGCTGGAAACACCATATATTTT. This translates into CASRRQAGNTIYF.

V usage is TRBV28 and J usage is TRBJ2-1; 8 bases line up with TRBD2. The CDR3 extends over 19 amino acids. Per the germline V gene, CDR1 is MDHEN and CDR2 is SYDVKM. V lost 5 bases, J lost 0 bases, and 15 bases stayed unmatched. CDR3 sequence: CASSPTIGRGAISYNEQFF. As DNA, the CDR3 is TGTGCCAGCAGTCCCACAATTGGGCGGGGGGCCATCTCCTACAATGAGCAGTTCTTC.

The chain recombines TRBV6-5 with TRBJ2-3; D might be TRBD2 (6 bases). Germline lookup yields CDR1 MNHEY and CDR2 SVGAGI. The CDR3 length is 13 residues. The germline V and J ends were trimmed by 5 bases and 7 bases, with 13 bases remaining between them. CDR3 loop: CASSTPAGNTQYF. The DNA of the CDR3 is TGTGCCAGCAGTACCCCCGCGGGGAATACGCAGTATTTT.

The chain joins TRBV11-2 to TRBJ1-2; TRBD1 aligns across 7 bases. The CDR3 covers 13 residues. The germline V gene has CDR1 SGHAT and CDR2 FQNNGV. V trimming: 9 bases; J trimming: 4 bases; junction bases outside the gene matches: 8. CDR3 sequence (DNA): TGTGCCAGTCGCACCTGGGACAGCTATGGCTACACCTTC. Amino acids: CASRTWDSYGYTF. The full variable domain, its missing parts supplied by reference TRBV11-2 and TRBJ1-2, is EAGVAQSPRYKIIEKRQSVAFWCNPISGHATLYWYQQILGQGPKLLIQFQNNGVVDDSQLPKDRFSAERLKGVDSTLKIQPAKLEDSAVYLCASRTWDSYGYTFGSGTRLTVV.

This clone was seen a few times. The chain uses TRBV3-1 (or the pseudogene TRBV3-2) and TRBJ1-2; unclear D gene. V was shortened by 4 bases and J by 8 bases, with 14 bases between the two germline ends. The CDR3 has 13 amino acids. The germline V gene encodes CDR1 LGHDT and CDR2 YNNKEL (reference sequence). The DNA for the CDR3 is TGTGCCAGCAGCCCCCTGGGTGGAGAAGGCTACACCTTC. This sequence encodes CASSPLGGEGYTF.

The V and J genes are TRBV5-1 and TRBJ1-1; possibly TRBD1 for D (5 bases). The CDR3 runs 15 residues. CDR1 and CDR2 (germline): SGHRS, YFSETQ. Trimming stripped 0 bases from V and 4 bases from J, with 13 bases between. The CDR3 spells CASSLAGDTGTEAFF. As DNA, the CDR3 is TGCGCCAGCAGCTTGGCCGGAGACACAGGCACTGAAGCTTTCTTT.

In DNA form, the CDR3 reads TGTGCCAGCAGCTTAGTACCGAGCTCCTACAATGAGCAGTTCTTC. It codes for CASSLVPSSYNEQFF. The chain employs TRBV7-2 and TRBJ2-1; no clear D. Trimming left V 1 base short and J 0 bases short, with 7 bases between. The CDR3 has 15 amino acids. Germline loops: CDR1 SGHTA, CDR2 FQGNSA.

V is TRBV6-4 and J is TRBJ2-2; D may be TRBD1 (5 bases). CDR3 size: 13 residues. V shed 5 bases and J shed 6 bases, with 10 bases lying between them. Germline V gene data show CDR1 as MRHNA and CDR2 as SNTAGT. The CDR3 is CASSSGFPGELFF. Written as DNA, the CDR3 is TGTGCCAGCAGTTCAGGGTTTCCCGGGGAGCTGTTTTTT.

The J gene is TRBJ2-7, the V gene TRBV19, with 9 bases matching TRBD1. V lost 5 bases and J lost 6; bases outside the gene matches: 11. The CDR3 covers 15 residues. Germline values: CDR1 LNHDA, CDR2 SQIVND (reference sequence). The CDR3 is CASSPGGTGFGEQYF. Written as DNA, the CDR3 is TGTGCCAGTAGTCCTGGCGGGACAGGGTTTGGCGAGCAGTACTTC. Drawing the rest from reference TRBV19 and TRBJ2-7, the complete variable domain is DGGITQSPKYLFRKEGQNVTLSCEQNLNHDAMYWYRQDPGQGLRLIYYSQIVNDFQKGDIAEGYSVSREKKESFPLTVTSAQKNPTAFYLCASSPGGTGFGEQYFGPGTRLTVT.

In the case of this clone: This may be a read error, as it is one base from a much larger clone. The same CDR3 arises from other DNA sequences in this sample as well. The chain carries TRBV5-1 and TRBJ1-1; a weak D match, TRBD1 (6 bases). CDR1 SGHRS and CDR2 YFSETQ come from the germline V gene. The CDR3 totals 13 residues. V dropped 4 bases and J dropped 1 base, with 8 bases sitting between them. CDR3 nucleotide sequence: TGCGCCAGCAGCGCGACAGGGAACACTGAAGCTTTCTTT. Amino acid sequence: CASSATGNTEAFF.

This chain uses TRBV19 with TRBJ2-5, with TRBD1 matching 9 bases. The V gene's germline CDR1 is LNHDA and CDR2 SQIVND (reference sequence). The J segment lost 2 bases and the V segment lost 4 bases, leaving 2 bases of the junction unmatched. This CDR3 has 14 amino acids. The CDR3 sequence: CASSRDRDQETQYF. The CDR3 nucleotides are TGTGCCAGTAGTAGGGACAGGGATCAAGAGACCCAGTACTTC.

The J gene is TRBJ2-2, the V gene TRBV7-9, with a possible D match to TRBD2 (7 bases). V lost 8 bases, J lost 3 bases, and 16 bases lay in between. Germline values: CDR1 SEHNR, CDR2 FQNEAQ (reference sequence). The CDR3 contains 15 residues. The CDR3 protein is CASFGGGAHTGELFF. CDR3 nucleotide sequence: TGTGCCAGCTTCGGAGGGGGGGCCCACACCGGGGAGCTGTTTTTT.

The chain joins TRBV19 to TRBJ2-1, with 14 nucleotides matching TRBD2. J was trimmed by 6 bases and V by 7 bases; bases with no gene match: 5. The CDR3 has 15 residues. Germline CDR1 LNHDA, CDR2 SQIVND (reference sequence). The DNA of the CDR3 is TGTGCCAGTACCCTGACTAGCGGGGGGGCCAATGAGCAGTTCTTC. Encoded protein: CASTLTSGGANEQFF.

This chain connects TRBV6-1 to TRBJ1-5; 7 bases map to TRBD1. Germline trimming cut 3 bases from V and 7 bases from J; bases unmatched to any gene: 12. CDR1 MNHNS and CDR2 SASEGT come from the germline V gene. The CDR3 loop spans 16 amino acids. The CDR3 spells CASSESAEGAGQPQHF. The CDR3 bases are TGTGCCAGCAGTGAGTCCGCGGAGGGGGCTGGGCAGCCCCAGCATTTT.

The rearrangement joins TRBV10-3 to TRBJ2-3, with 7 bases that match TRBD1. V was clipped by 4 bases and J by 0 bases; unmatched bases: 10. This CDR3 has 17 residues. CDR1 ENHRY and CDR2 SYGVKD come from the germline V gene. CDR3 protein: CAISGTGTFSSTDTQYF. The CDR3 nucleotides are TGTGCCATCAGTGGGACAGGTACTTTCTCTAGCACAGATACGCAGTATTTT.

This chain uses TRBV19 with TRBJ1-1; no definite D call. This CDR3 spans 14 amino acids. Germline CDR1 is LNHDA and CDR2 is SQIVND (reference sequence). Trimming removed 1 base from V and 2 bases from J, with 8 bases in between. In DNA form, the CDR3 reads TGTGCCAGTAGTATAGCGGTCTCTAACACTGAAGCTTTCTTT. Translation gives CASSIAVSNTEAFF.

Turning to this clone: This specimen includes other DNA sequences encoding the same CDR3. The CDR3 region has the DNA TGTGCCAGCAGTGAGACGGGACTAGCGGGAGGCTCCTACAATGAGCAGTTCTTC. Translated: CASSETGLAGGSYNEQFF. The V call is TRBV6-1, the J call TRBJ2-1; 15 bases are shared with TRBD2. V trimming: 3 bases; J trimming: 0 bases; junction bases outside the gene matches: 3. In germline, CDR1 is MNHNS, CDR2 SASEGT. This CDR3 has 18 residues.

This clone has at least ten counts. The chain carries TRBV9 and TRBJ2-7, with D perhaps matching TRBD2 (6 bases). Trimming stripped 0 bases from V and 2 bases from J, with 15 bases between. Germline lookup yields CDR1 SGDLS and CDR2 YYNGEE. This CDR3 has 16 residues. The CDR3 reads CASSVAWGDETYEQYF. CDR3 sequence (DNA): TGTGCCAGCAGCGTAGCTTGGGGGGATGAGACCTACGAGCAGTACTTC.

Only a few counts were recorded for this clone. CDR3 region: CASRPGQGANEQYF. The CDR3 nucleotides are TGTGCCAGCAGACCGGGACAGGGGGCCAACGAGCAGTACTTC. The chain has TRBV2 and TRBJ2-7; the match to TRBD1 covers 12 bases. The trim removed 6 bases at V and 5 bases at J, leaving 5 bases unmatched. CDR3 length: 14 residues. The germline CDR1 and CDR2 sequences are SNHLY and FYNNEI.

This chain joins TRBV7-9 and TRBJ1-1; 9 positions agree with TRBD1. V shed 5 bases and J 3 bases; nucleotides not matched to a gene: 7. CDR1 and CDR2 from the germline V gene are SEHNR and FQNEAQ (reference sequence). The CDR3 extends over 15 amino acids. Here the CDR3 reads CASSRGTGRDTEAFF. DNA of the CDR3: TGTGCCAGCAGCCGTGGGACAGGGAGGGACACTGAAGCTTTCTTT.

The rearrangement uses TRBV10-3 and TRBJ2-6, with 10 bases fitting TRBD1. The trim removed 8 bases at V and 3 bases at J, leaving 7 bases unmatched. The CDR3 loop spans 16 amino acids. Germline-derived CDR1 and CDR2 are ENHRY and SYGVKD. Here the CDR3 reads CAIRGTGVRGANVLTF. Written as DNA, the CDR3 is TGTGCCATCCGCGGGACAGGGGTACGTGGGGCCAACGTCCTGACTTTC.

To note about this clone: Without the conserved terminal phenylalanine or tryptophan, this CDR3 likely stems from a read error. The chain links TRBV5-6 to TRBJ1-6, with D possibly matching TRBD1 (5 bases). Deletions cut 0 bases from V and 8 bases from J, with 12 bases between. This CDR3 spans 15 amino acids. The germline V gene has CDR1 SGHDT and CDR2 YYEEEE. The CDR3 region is CASSLAGGVHSPLHL. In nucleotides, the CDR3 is TGTGCCAGCAGCTTGGCCGGGGGAGTCCATTCACCCCTCCACCTT.

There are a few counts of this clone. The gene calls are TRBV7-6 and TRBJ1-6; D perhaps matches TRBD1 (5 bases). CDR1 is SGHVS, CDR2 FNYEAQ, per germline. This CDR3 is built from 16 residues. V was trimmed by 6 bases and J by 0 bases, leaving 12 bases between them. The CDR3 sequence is CASRKQGGSYNSPLHF. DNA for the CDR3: TGTGCCAGCAGGAAGCAGGGAGGCTCCTATAATTCACCCCTCCACTTT.

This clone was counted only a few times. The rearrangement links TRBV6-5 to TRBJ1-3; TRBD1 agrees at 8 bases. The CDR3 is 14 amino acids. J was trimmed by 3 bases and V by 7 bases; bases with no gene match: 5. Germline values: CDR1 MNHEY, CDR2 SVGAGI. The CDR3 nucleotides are TGTGCCAGCACTCAGGGGGCTGGTGGAAACACCATATATTTT. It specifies CASTQGAGGNTIYF.

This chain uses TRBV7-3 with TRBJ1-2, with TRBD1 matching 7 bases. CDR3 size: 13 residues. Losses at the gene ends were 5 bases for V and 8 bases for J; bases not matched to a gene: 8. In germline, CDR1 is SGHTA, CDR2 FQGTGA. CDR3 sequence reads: CASSPTGVNGYTF. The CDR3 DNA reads TGTGCCAGCAGCCCCACAGGGGTCAACGGCTACACCTTC.

CDR3 sequence reads: CATSDHLRAGELFF. As DNA, the CDR3 is TGTGCCACCAGTGACCACCTCCGGGCCGGGGAGCTGTTTTTT. The chain uses TRBV24-1 and TRBJ2-2; D unclear. This CDR3 comprises 14 residues. Trimming took 4 bases from V and 6 from J, leaving 11 bases between them. Per germline, CDR1 KGHDR and CDR2 SFDVKD.

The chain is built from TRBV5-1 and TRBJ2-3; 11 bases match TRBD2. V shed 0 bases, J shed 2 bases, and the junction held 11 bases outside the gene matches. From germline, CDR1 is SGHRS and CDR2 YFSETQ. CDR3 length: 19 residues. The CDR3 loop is CASSLAPSDSGGATDTQYF. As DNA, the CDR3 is TGCGCCAGCAGCTTGGCCCCGTCTGATAGCGGGGGGGCCACAGATACGCAGTATTTT.